This TCR beta chain came from a study of spatial heterogeneity in lung cancer. Study summary: The study consistently detected more beta-chain than alpha-chain sequences.

General observations from the study: TCRs found ubiquitously expanded in tumor appeared in blood more at resection than at follow-up.

TCRdb reprocessed the 5' RACE reads via MiXCR and lists one record per CDR3 protein. There are 30,000 to 45,000 distinct CDR3 sequences in the sample; 4% to 6% occur only once, and 25% to 30% lies in the top ten. Germline CDR1 is DFQATT and CDR2 is SNEGSKA (reference sequence). With 0 bases removed from V and 1 base from J, the gap between germline ends came to 6 bases. This CDR3 contains 14 residues. This clonotype rates as medium-sized. Its antigen is still unknown. As for time point: sample taken at primary tumor resection. TCRs were sequenced from unsorted whole RNA of tumor, nontumor lung or PBMC.

V is TRBV20-1 and J is TRBJ2-2, with no clear D. This receptor was obtained from a female donor with early-stage non-small cell lung cancer. Specimen: PBMCs, collected at surgery. For the CDR3, the DNA is TGCAGTGCTAGAGATTTCCAGAACACCGGGGAGCTGTTTTTT. Protein sequence: CSARDFQNTGELFF.